This T cell receptor (beta chain) was profiled in a study of T cells in Graves' hyperthyroidism and ophthalmopathy. The study's findings and limits: Most thyroid-expanded clonotypes above 0.001 were also found in blood.

This clonotype turned up a few times. As yet, its antigen is unknown. One base away lies a much larger clone, so this may be a sequencing read error. Germline CDR1 is SGHAT and CDR2 is FQDESV (reference sequence). V lost 5 bases and J lost 5, with 15 bases in between. The CDR3 totals 14 residues. Amplification of TCR beta CDR3 regions used RNA as the template. In the first-round RT-PCR of the TCR CDR3, the HTBI primer set was used. TCRdb recomputed calls from the multiplex PCR reads with MiXCR, one row per CDR3 protein. Of roughly 500,000 distinct CDR3 sequences listed, under 60% are singletons. Each diagnosis was grounded in clinical symptoms, serum thyroxine and TRAb, thyroid ultrasound, and orbital computed tomography.

This clonotype was sampled from an adult woman with Graves' disease, either hyperthyroidism or ophthalmopathy (not recorded which). V usage is TRBV11-1 and J usage is TRBJ2-5; a possible D gene is TRBD1 (5 bases). The sample taken for sequencing was peripheral blood or thyroid tissue (not recorded which). In nucleotides, the CDR3 is TGTGCCAGCAGCCCCCTTGACAGTCTCGAGACCCAGTACTTC. Its translation: CASSPLDSLETQYF. Combining the CDR3 with reference TRBV11-1 and TRBJ2-5 gives the whole variable domain EAEVAQSPRYKITEKSQAVAFWCDPISGHATLYWYRQILGQGPELLVQFQDESVVDDSQLPKDRFSAERLKGVDSTLKIQPAELGDSAMYLCASSPLDSLETQYFGPGTRLLVL.